What follows is one T cell receptor (beta chain) and its context. The data are from a study of blood T cell repertoires in COVID-19. Study-level background: Specimens from acute and convalescent COVID-19 originated in the United States, Italy and Spain. PBMCs, B-cell-depleted T cells, or T cells provided the cDNA or gDNA that made up the material.

Germline lookup yields CDR1 DFQATT and CDR2 SNEGSKA (reference sequence). The germline V and J ends were trimmed by 5 bases and 2 bases, with 6 bases remaining between them. The CDR3 contains 11 residues. Authors' data handling: Estimation of nucleated cell counts relied on the amplification of reference gene primers. Clones were read by immunoSEQ multiplex PCR, and TCRdb kept only the in-frame ones, dropping some. V, J and clone size derive from that table, while D and trimming were established from the DNA sequence. The data show roughly 100,000 clones, roughly 90% seen once. This receptor was taken from a human donor in a cohort sampled during active COVID-19. The rearrangement joins TRBV20-1 to TRBJ1-2; D ambiguous. Material: peripheral blood. The DNA of the CDR3 is TGCAGTGCTGACACAAACTATGGCTACACCTTC. Translated, it gives CSADTNYGYTF.